The 31 T cell receptor beta chains below come from one sample, sequenced in a study of blood T cell repertoires in COVID-19. Repertoires were generated with immunoSEQ multiplex PCR, while TCRdb's copy carries only in-frame clones and drops some. The sample records some 390,000 clones, about 89% being singletons. The source material was peripheral blood. These receptors came from a woman aged 55-69 years with COVID-19, enrolled during active disease.

This clone was seen just once. The J gene is TRBJ2-1, the V gene TRBV9, with D perhaps TRBD2 (7 bases). V was trimmed by 3 bases and J by 5 bases, leaving 15 bases between them. Germline loops: CDR1 SGDLS, CDR2 YYNGEE. This CDR3 spans 15 amino acids. In DNA form, the CDR3 reads TGTGCCAGCAGCGCACTCCGGGGGGCTCACAATGAGCAGTTCTTC. Its translation is CASSALRGAHNEQFF.

As DNA, the CDR3 is TGCAGCGCACTCGGAACAGGGGCCACAGATACGCAGTATTTT. Protein sequence: CSALGTGATDTQYF. The gene calls are TRBV29-1 and TRBJ2-3, with 7 bases matching TRBD1. The ends lost 7 bases at V and 2 bases at J; junction bases unmatched: 9. CDR3 length: 14 amino acids. The germline gives CDR1 SQVTM, CDR2 ANQGSEA.

This rearrangement joins TRBV12-1 to TRBJ1-2; the DNA was not used to check the table's D call, TRBD1. TRBV12-1 is a documented pseudogene. There are 17 residues in the CDR3. CDR3 protein: CATPTMLRDRINYGYTF. DNA for the CDR3: TGTGCCACCCCCACTATGCTCCGGGACAGGATAAACTATGGCTACACCTTC.

The rearrangement joins TRBV4-1 to TRBJ1-2; unclear D gene. The ends were cut back, 0 bases at V and 8 bases at J, with 16 bases in the middle. This CDR3 has 15 residues. Germline V lookup: CDR1 MGHRA, CDR2 YSYEKL. For the CDR3, the DNA is TGCGCCAGCAGCCAAGATCATCCCAGGAGGGCCGGCTACACCTTC. It yields the protein CASSQDHPRRAGYTF.

The V call is TRBV18, the J call TRBJ1-5, with D maybe TRBD1 (5 bases). V was trimmed by 3 bases and J by 0 bases, leaving 18 bases between them. CDR3 size: 18 residues. The germline V gene has CDR1 KGHSH and CDR2 LQKENI. The CDR3 spells CASSPITATVNSNQPQHF. In DNA form, the CDR3 reads TGTGCCAGCTCACCGATAACTGCGACAGTGAATAGCAATCAGCCCCAGCATTTT.

This clone was detected once. This chain links TRBV7-3 with TRBJ2-7; D possibly corresponds to TRBD1 (6 bases). This CDR3 comprises 13 residues. The germline gives CDR1 SGHTA, CDR2 FQGTGA. V was cut by 5 bases and J by 5 bases, with 13 bases left in between. The CDR3 coding sequence is TGTGCCAGCAGCCCACAGGGTCGCCACGAGCAGTACTTC. It translates to CASSPQGRHEQYF.

The chain combines TRBV14 with TRBJ1-3, with D possibly TRBD1 on 6 matching bases. Germline-derived CDR1 and CDR2 are SGHDN and FVKESK. Trimming left V 0 bases short and J 3 bases short, with 12 bases between. The CDR3 spans 16 residues. The DNA of the CDR3 is TGTGCCAGCAGCCAAGATAGGGGGGGCCTTGGAAACACCATATATTTT. It specifies CASSQDRGGLGNTIYF. The complete variable domain, with remaining parts taken from reference TRBV14 and TRBJ1-3, reads EAGVTQFPSHSVIEKGQTVTLRCDPISGHDNLYWYRRVMGKEIKFLLHFVKESKQDESGMPNNRFLAERTGGTYSTLKVQPAELEDSGVYFCASSQDRGGLGNTIYFGEGSWLTVV.

The chain carries TRBV6-1 and TRBJ1-6; no clear D gene. V was cut by 1 base and J by 9 bases, with 16 bases left in between. The CDR3 has 16 residues. CDR1 and CDR2 (germline): MNHNS, SASEGT. CDR3 in amino acids: CASSEVSRSQRSPLHF. The DNA for the CDR3 is TGTGCCAGCAGTGAAGTATCCCGCAGCCAGCGTTCACCCCTCCACTTT.

The chain links TRBV28 to TRBJ1-6; 10 nucleotides align to TRBD1. The CDR3 covers 15 residues. The V segment lost 6 bases and the J segment 9 bases; nucleotides outside the gene matches: 8. The V gene's germline CDR1 is MDHEN and CDR2 SYDVKM. The CDR3 region has the DNA TGTGCCAGCAGACCCCCGGGACAGGGGATTTCACCCCTCCACTTT. As protein: CASRPPGQGISPLHF.

The table lists this clone with a few counts. The rearrangement uses TRBV18 and TRBJ1-1; 9 nucleotides align to TRBD1. Trimming at V came to 1 base and at J to 0 bases, leaving 6 bases not matched to a gene. This CDR3 contains 17 residues. Germline V gives CDR1 KGHSH, CDR2 LQKENI. CDR3 in DNA: TGTGCCAGCTCACCACTGGGGGACAGGGCTTTGAACACTGAAGCTTTCTTT. Amino acids: CASSPLGDRALNTEAFF.

This clone was counted a single time. This rearrangement joins TRBV15 to TRBJ2-1, with 8 bases aligning to TRBD1. V dropped 4 bases and J dropped 15; count of bases not matched to a gene: 14. The length of the CDR3 is 14 residues. Germline V gene sequence: CDR1 LNHNV, CDR2 YYDKDF (reference sequence). The CDR3 loop is CATSTRTGNLQLFF. CDR3 bases: TGTGCCACCAGCACACGGACAGGGAACCTCCAACTGTTCTTC.

The rearrangement links TRBV3-1 (or the pseudogene TRBV3-2) to TRBJ1-3; a weak D match, TRBD1 (5 bases). V dropped 3 bases and J dropped 11 bases, with 14 bases sitting between them. Germline lookup yields CDR1 LGHDT and CDR2 YNNKEL (reference sequence). CDR3 length: 13 residues. The CDR3 here is CASSHLDSFSIYF. The CDR3 DNA sequence: TGTGCCAGCAGCCACCTCGACAGTTTTTCCATATATTTT.

The J gene is TRBJ1-5, the V gene TRBV6-5; 8 bases agree with TRBD1. The CDR3 length is 14 residues. With 8 bases clipped from V and 5 bases from J, the junction kept 8 bases outside the gene matches. Germline CDR1 MNHEY, CDR2 SVGAGI. This CDR3 is CASAGTGTDQPQHF. The DNA for the CDR3 is TGTGCCAGCGCCGGGACAGGTACGGATCAGCCCCAGCATTTT.

The genes are TRBV7-6 and TRBJ2-5; 7 bases are a match to TRBD2. Germline lookup yields CDR1 SGHVS and CDR2 FNYEAQ. The CDR3 totals 19 residues. Unmatched junction bases numbered 19, after V lost 1 base and J lost 5 bases. The CDR3 nucleotides are TGTGCCAGCAGCTTAGATGTTCCCCTTTACCGGGGGGTGAGGGAGACCCAGTACTTC. Protein: CASSLDVPLYRGVRETQYF.

The chain has TRBV3-1 (or the pseudogene TRBV3-2) and TRBJ2-7; the D gene is possibly TRBD2 (5 bases). The CDR3 spans 13 residues. In germline, CDR1 is LGHDT, CDR2 YNNKEL (reference sequence). Trimming pared 5 bases from V and 7 bases from J, leaving 15 bases between. The CDR3 DNA reads TGTGCCAGCAGCTTAAGAGGGTCTGGGGAGCAGTACTTC. It is translated as CASSLRGSGEQYF.

J is TRBJ1-2 and V is TRBV7-8; 9 bases align to TRBD1. Looked up from germline, CDR1 is SGHVS and CDR2 is FQNEAQ. CDR3 length: 15 residues. After removal of 3 bases from V and 3 bases from J, the junction contained 5 bases not matched to a gene. In DNA, the CDR3 is TGTGCCAGCAGCTTGGCATGGACAGGGGACTATGGCTACACCTTC. As protein: CASSLAWTGDYGYTF.

This sequence joins TRBV27 and TRBJ1-4, with D perhaps matching TRBD1 (5 bases). Trimming stripped 3 bases from V and 7 bases from J, with 12 bases between. From germline, CDR1 is MNHEY and CDR2 SMNVEV (reference sequence). The CDR3 totals 14 residues. CDR3 amino acids: CASSFRGRGEKLFF. CDR3 bases: TGTGCCAGCAGTTTTCGGGGGAGAGGTGAAAAACTGTTTTTT.

The rearrangement joins TRBV5-1 to TRBJ1-6; perhaps TRBD1 as D (6 bases). This CDR3 has 13 residues. Germline V gene lookup returns CDR1 SGHRS and CDR2 YFSETQ. Trimming shortened V by 6 bases and J by 14 bases, and 18 bases separated the two germline ends. DNA for the CDR3: TGCGCCAGCACCCAAAAAGGGGGGGCCGCCCTCCACTTT. It translates to CASTQKGGAALHF.

The rearrangement joins TRBV18 to TRBJ2-1, with D perhaps TRBD2 (5 bases). Germline CDR1 reads KGHSH; CDR2 reads LQKENI. The CDR3 is 14 residues long. Trimming left V 3 bases short and J 0 bases short, with 6 bases between. As DNA, the CDR3 is TGTGCCAGCTCACCCGGAGGCTCCTACAATGAGCAGTTCTTC. It translates to CASSPGGSYNEQFF.

The DNA of the CDR3 is TGTGCCAGCAGCGTAGAGTTGGACACCAAGAACTATGGCTACACCTTC. Its translation: CASSVELDTKNYGYTF. V and J are TRBV9 and TRBJ1-2; perhaps TRBD1 as D (5 bases). Germline assignment: CDR1 SGDLS and CDR2 YYNGEE. V was cut by 0 bases and J by 2 bases, with 14 bases left in between. The CDR3 has 16 amino acids.

The CDR3 nucleotides read TGTGCCAGCAGCCAAGATCCTAGGGAAAAACTGTTTTTT. Translation gives CASSQDPREKLFF. V and J are TRBV14 and TRBJ1-4, with D hard to call. V shed 0 bases and J shed 8 bases, with 7 bases lying between them. In germline, CDR1 is SGHDN, CDR2 FVKESK. CDR3 length equals 13 residues.

This clone was counted a single time. The chain is built from TRBV11-1 and TRBJ1-3; no clear D. With 6 bases removed from V and 0 bases from J, the gap between germline ends came to 15 bases. The CDR3 contains 16 residues. Germline CDR1 reads SGHAT; CDR2 reads FQDESV (reference sequence). CDR3 amino acids: CASSPAATVSGNTIYF. The CDR3 DNA follows: TGTGCCAGCAGTCCCGCGGCGACCGTCTCTGGAAACACCATATATTTT.

This chain uses TRBV5-1 with TRBJ2-6; 11 bases match TRBD2. There are 18 residues in the CDR3. After removal of 0 bases from V and 0 bases from J, the junction contained 2 bases not matched to a gene. CDR1 and CDR2 from the germline V gene are SGHRS and YFSETQ. The CDR3 here is CASSLGLAGYSGANVLTF. In DNA, the CDR3 is TGCGCCAGCAGCTTGGGACTAGCGGGGTACTCTGGGGCCAACGTCCTGACTTTC.

The chain employs TRBV5-6 and TRBJ1-1, with 7 bases that match TRBD1. Germline CDR1 is SGHDT and CDR2 is YYEEEE. The CDR3 has 15 amino acids. Losses at the gene ends were 0 bases for V and 1 base for J; bases not matched to a gene: 3. This CDR3 reads CASSLARTGNTEAFF. Here the CDR3 DNA reads TGTGCCAGCAGCTTGGCTAGGACAGGGAACACTGAAGCTTTCTTT.

The V and J genes are TRBV5-1 and TRBJ1-3; 8 nucleotides align to TRBD1. J gave up 0 bases and V 4 bases, and 6 bases lay outside the gene matches. The CDR3 contains 16 residues. From germline, CDR1 is SGHRS and CDR2 YFSETQ. CDR3 loop: CASSATGGYSGNTIYF. The CDR3 DNA reads as TGCGCCAGCAGCGCTACAGGGGGGTACTCTGGAAACACCATATATTTT.

The chain uses TRBV19 and TRBJ1-2, with 10 bases identical to TRBD1. CDR3 length equals 15 residues. The germline V gene encodes CDR1 LNHDA and CDR2 SQIVND (reference sequence). V shed 3 bases, J shed 4 bases, and the junction held 5 bases outside the gene matches. This CDR3 is CASSMSGTGAYGYTF. As DNA, the CDR3 is TGTGCCAGTAGTATGTCCGGGACAGGGGCCTATGGCTACACCTTC.

V usage is TRBV5-1 and J usage is TRBJ1-2; 8 nucleotides align to TRBD1. V was clipped by 5 bases and J by 1 base; unmatched bases: 4. CDR1 is SGHRS, CDR2 YFSETQ, per germline. There are 14 residues in the CDR3. DNA for the CDR3: TGCGCCAGCAGTCGGACAGGGAATAACTATGGCTACACCTTC. It encodes CASSRTGNNYGYTF. The full variable domain, rest sourced from reference TRBV5-1 and TRBJ1-2, is KAGVTQTPRYLIKTRGQQVTLSCSPISGHRSVSWYQQTPGQGLQFLFEYFSETQRNKGNFPGRFSGRQFSNSRSEMNVSTLELGDSALYLCASSRTGNNYGYTFGSGTRLTVV.

The V call is TRBV28, the J call TRBJ1-1; unclear D gene. This CDR3 is built from 11 residues. Deletions cut 10 bases from V and 7 bases from J, with 13 bases between. The germline V gene has CDR1 MDHEN and CDR2 SYDVKM. The CDR3 DNA reads as TGTGCCACAAATTCCGTCGGTGAAGCTTTCTTT. This encodes CATNSVGEAFF.

This clone was detected only a few times. The chain links TRBV15 to TRBJ2-1; D may be TRBD2 (6 bases). This CDR3 spans 13 amino acids. Per the germline V gene, CDR1 is LNHNV and CDR2 is YYDKDF (reference sequence). Trimming cost V 1 base and J 9 bases, with 10 bases left between them. The DNA for the CDR3 is TGTGCCACCAGCAGAGTTGGGGGAGGTGAGCAGTTCTTC. Translated: CATSRVGGGEQFF.

This chain links TRBV4-2 with TRBJ2-7, with TRBD1 identical over 7 bases. The V segment lost 1 base and the J segment 2 bases; nucleotides outside the gene matches: 5. CDR1 and CDR2 (germline): LGHNA, YNFKEQ. The CDR3 covers 15 residues. The CDR3 nucleotides read TGTGCCAGCAGCCAAGGCGGTCAGGGGGCCTACGAGCAGTACTTC. This encodes CASSQGGQGAYEQYF.

The chain employs TRBV29-1 and TRBJ2-5; 7 positions match TRBD1. The CDR3 loop spans 15 amino acids. V lost 6 bases to trimming and J lost 5 bases; unmatched junction nucleotides: 15. Germline V lookup: CDR1 SQVTM, CDR2 ANQGSEA. CDR3 DNA: TGCAGCGTCTCCCGGCCCCCACAGGGGTGGGAGACCCAGTACTTC. Its protein is CSVSRPPQGWETQYF.